This T cell receptor beta chain was sequenced for a study of OX40 agonist ivuxolimab in advanced cancers. Turning to the study itself: Treatment received earlier with anti-PD-1, anti-PD-L1 or anti-CTLA-4 agents was allowed, and around 40% had some.

Details on this clone: Its antigen is not known.

Overall study results and limits: Clonal expansion was among the lowest in partial responders at 0.1-3.0 mg/kg, especially CD8+.

Assay: immunoSEQ multiplex PCR; the TCRdb copy retains only in-frame clones and omits some. Altogether about 83,000 clones are present, 88% being singletons, with the ten largest covering 0.72%. Germline lookup yields CDR1 SGHRS and CDR2 YFSETQ. Trimming took off 0 bases at V and 7 bases at J, with 19 bases between the two ends. The CDR3 has 16 amino acids. At cycle 4 day 1, cycle 7 day 1, and baseline, blood was sampled. The origin of this receptor is an adult with an advanced solid tumor such as melanoma, head and neck, liver or kidney cancer. Sequences were derived from CD4+ or CD8+ T cells sorted from blood, sampled in a trial of the OX40 agonist ivuxolimab. J is TRBJ1-2 and V is TRBV5-1; D is unresolved. The CDR3 region is CASSLESEVSIAGYTF. CDR3 DNA: TGCGCCAGCAGCTTGGAGTCCGAGGTATCAATAGCTGGCTACACCTTC.